One sample yielded the 10 T cell receptor beta chains listed below, sequenced in a study of tumor-infiltrating lymphocytes in primary liver carcinoma. Researchers generated TCR beta cDNA from about 450 ng of total RNA, relying on a constant-region primer. TCR beta libraries came from three nested multiplex PCR rounds using slightly modified ARM-PCR. For around 10 cycles apiece, the opening two PCR rounds ran with TRBV1-TRBV30 forward primers and a C-beta reverse primer. Via MiXCR, TCRdb re-called the multiplex PCR reads, giving one row per CDR3 protein. Of approximately 190,000 distinct CDR3 sequences in the sample, over 80% were seen once. The source material, about 19-30 mg of unsorted bulk tissue, was used to co-extract RNA and DNA. The sequencing sample was made of tumor tissue from primary liver carcinoma. The receptors were gathered from a middle-aged man with primary liver carcinoma and hepatitis B virus infection.

The chain links TRBV4-3 to TRBJ2-2; 7 bases are a match to TRBD2. Germline-derived CDR1 and CDR2 are LGHNA and YSLEER. CDR3 length: 16 residues. J was trimmed by 9 bases and V by 1 base; bases with no gene match: 11. The CDR3 spells CASSQGLAGETWELFF. CDR3 bases: TGCGCCAGCAGCCAAGGTCTCGCGGGAGAGACCTGGGAGCTGTTTTTT.

This rearrangement joins TRBV12-3 or TRBV12-4 to TRBJ2-1, with D tentatively TRBD1 or TRBD2 (5 bases each). Trimming shortened V by 5 bases and J by 1 base, and 15 bases separated the two germline ends. The CDR3 length is 16 residues. The CDR3 nucleotides are TGTGCCAGCAGTGATCCGGGACCATTATCCTACAATGAGCAGTTCTTC. It specifies CASSDPGPLSYNEQFF.

This clonotype was seen at least ten times. The gene calls are TRBV4-1 and TRBJ2-5; TRBD1 matches 8 bases. The junction had 9 bases not matched to a gene; V was cut back by 4 bases and J by 5 bases. Germline CDR1 and CDR2: MGHRA and YSYEKL. CDR3 length: 15 amino acids. This chain's CDR3 is CASSPEDREYETQYF. In DNA form, the CDR3 reads TGCGCCAGCAGCCCTGAGGACAGGGAGTACGAGACCCAGTACTTC.

To note about this clonotype: A junction end diverges from the germline sequence, so it may reflect a read error. The chain employs TRBV4-1 and TRBJ1-1; weak D call: TRBD1 (6 bases). This CDR3 has 13 amino acids. Germline assignment: CDR1 MGHRA and CDR2 YSYEKL. DNA of the CDR3: TGCGCTAGCAGCCTTGGACAGAACACTGAAGTTTTCTTT. Translation: CASSLGQNTEVFF.

A remark on this clonotype: No conserved phenylalanine or tryptophan ends this CDR3, so it is likely a read error. The J gene is TRBJ2-5, the V gene TRBV4-3, with D perhaps given as TRBD1 or TRBD2 (5 bases each). Germline CDR1 is LGHNA and CDR2 is YSLEER. This CDR3 has 14 amino acids. The CDR3 region has the DNA TGCACCAGCAGCCAAGGGGACGCCAGATCGACCCAGTACTTA. Residues: CTSSQGDARSTQYL.

This clonotype has a handful of counts. The rearrangement links TRBV12-3 or TRBV12-4 to TRBJ1-1, with unresolved D. The CDR3 spans 16 residues. V lost 3 bases, J lost 3 bases, and 17 bases lay in between. The CDR3, as DNA: TGTGCCAGCAGTTTGGTACCGCCCGGGCTCGACACTGAAGCTTTCTTT. It yields the protein CASSLVPPGLDTEAFF.

Remarks on this clonotype: An end of the junction does not agree with germline; a read error may underlie this. The CDR3 sequence is CASSPRGRSVNEQSF. In DNA, the CDR3 is TGCGCCAGCAGCCCAAGGGGGCGGTCGGTTAATGAGCAGTCCTTC. This chain links TRBV4-3 with TRBJ2-1, with 7 bases aligning to TRBD1. Germline V gene lookup returns CDR1 LGHNA and CDR2 YSLEER. The CDR3 contains 15 residues.

Notes on this clonotype: Germline and junction disagree at one end, which may indicate a read error. The chain carries TRBV5-1 and TRBJ2-3, with unresolved D. Germline V gene sequence: CDR1 SGHRS, CDR2 YFSETQ. This CDR3 is built from 16 residues. The CDR3 nucleotides are TGCGCCAGCAGCTTGAGGACGGGCTGCAGCACAAATACGCAGTATTTT. Its translation: CASSLRTGCSTNTQYF.

A note on this clonotype: Sequence at one end of the junction differs from germline and may be a read error. The V gene is TRBV6-5, the J gene TRBJ2-5, with 8 positions matching TRBD1. Germline CDR1 and CDR2: MNHEY and SVGAGI. The CDR3 contains 14 residues. The CDR3 nucleotides read TGTGCCAGCAGCTACTCAGGGGGCAAGGAGACCCAGCACTTC. This gives the protein CASSYSGGKETQHF.

The chain has TRBV11-2 and TRBJ2-5; tentatively, D is TRBD1 (6 bases). The CDR3 has 14 residues. The germline gives CDR1 SGHAT, CDR2 FQNNGV. The V end lost 3 bases, the J end lost 9 bases, and 17 bases lay between the germline ends. The CDR3 loop reads CASSFSVGQVAQYF. The DNA of the CDR3 is TGTGCCAGCAGCTTCAGCGTGGGACAAGTGGCCCAGTACTTC. Complete variable domain (other parts from reference TRBV11-2 and TRBJ2-5): EAGVAQSPRYKIIEKRQSVAFWCNPISGHATLYWYQQILGQGPKLLIQFQNNGVVDDSQLPKDRFSAERLKGVDSTLKIQPAKLEDSAVYLCASSFSVGQVAQYFGPGTRLLVL.